This T cell receptor (beta chain) emerged from a study of memory CD4+ T cells and cytomegalovirus serostatus. With respect to this clone: No antigen is known for it.

The sort gate was single viable CD3+CD4+CD8-CD45RO+ cells for memory CD4+ T cells. Serum IgG to CMV pp150, pp28, p38 and p52 defined serostatus. The V and J ends lost 5 bases and 0 bases respectively, with 14 bases between them. This CDR3 contains 16 residues. Germline CDR1 reads SGHDN; CDR2 reads FVKESK. In the authors' workflow: After removing out-of-frame reads, over 2 million distinct TCRbeta sequences remained. The data were produced by immunoSEQ multiplex PCR, yet TCRdb's version contains in-frame clones alone and is incomplete. D and trimming come from the DNA, and the V and J calls and clone size come from that table. The data contain under 50,000 clones, roughly 80% of them singletons. General study findings and limits: The CMV-associated TCR signature appears largely within the CD4+ memory repertoire. About two fifths of the roughly 150 known CMV-associated TCRbeta sequences appeared in CD4+ memory.

The chain joins TRBV14 to TRBJ1-3; no firm D call. The source is an adult in good health and CMV-seronegative. The sample was memory CD4+ T cells from blood. For the CDR3, the DNA is TGTGCCAGCAGCTACCTCGGACGGTCCTCTGGAAACACCATATATTTT. Protein sequence: CASSYLGRSSGNTIYF.